These 21 T cell receptor beta chains originate from one sample sequenced in a study of T cell clonotyping in hematopoietic cell transplantation. Sample time point: recipient sample about 28 days before transplant, after cytoreduction. Only in-frame clones appear in the TCRdb table, and some are missing; sequencing was by immunoSEQ multiplex PCR. Here the sample spans about 41,000 clones, about 85% being singletons. Here the sequenced sample was peripheral blood mononuclear cells, taken before stem cell transplant. The receptors originated from a man aged 55 to 70 with acute myeloid leukemia. Some clones in this sample may be carry-over from other donors' samples.

The V and J genes are TRBV29-1 and TRBJ1-2; TRBD1 aligns across 7 bases. This CDR3 contains 13 residues. The V and J ends lost 5 bases and 4 bases, in that order; junction bases with no gene match: 7. Germline assignment: CDR1 SQVTM and CDR2 ANQGSEA. The CDR3 nucleotides read TGCAGCGTTCTGCCAGGGGGTTCCTATGGCTACACCTTC. This gives the protein CSVLPGGSYGYTF.

The rearrangement joins TRBV4-2 to TRBJ2-5; 13 nucleotides match TRBD2. J was trimmed by 5 bases and V by 4 bases; bases with no gene match: 10. The CDR3 is 17 amino acids. Germline values: CDR1 LGHNA, CDR2 YNFKEQ. CDR3 protein: CASSPRTSGGMGETQYF. The CDR3 nucleotides read TGTGCCAGCAGCCCGCGGACTAGCGGGGGAATGGGGGAGACCCAGTACTTC.

In its sample, this clone was seen once. This chain links TRBV7-6 with TRBJ2-5, with a tentative D call TRBD2 (7 bases). With 5 bases removed from V and 0 bases from J, the gap between germline ends came to 16 bases. The CDR3 runs 16 residues. Germline V gene data show CDR1 as SGHVS and CDR2 as FNYEAQ. CDR3 in DNA: TGTGCCAGCAGCCTTACAGGGAGGGGGTACCAAGAGACCCAGTACTTC. Its translation is CASSLTGRGYQETQYF.

The chain carries TRBV6-5 and TRBJ1-1; 8 bases align to TRBD1. Looked up from germline, CDR1 is MNHEY and CDR2 is SVGAGI. This CDR3 comprises 14 residues. Trimming took 5 bases from V and 7 from J; bases not matched to a gene: 9. The CDR3 here is CASSRGDRQDEAFF. Here the CDR3 DNA reads TGTGCCAGCAGTAGAGGGGACAGGCAGGATGAAGCTTTCTTT.

V gene TRBV28 combines with J gene TRBJ2-2; D perhaps matches TRBD2 (5 bases). From germline, CDR1 is MDHEN and CDR2 SYDVKM. The ends were cut back, 2 bases at V and 7 bases at J, with 14 bases in the middle. The CDR3 has 15 amino acids. CDR3 sequence (DNA): TGTGCCAGCAGTTTACGGGCTAGCTTTAGCGGGGAGCTGTTTTTT. It is translated as CASSLRASFSGELFF.

J is TRBJ2-2 and V is TRBV7-3; a weak D match, TRBD1 (6 bases). The CDR3 extends over 17 amino acids. V lost 4 bases and J lost 3, with 18 bases in between. Germline V gives CDR1 SGHTA, CDR2 FQGTGA. The chain's CDR3 is CASSSSLDSLYTGELFF. The DNA for the CDR3 is TGTGCCAGCAGCTCAAGTTTGGACAGCCTGTACACCGGGGAGCTGTTTTTT.

The chain links TRBV11-3 to TRBJ2-5; TRBD1 matches at 8 bases. The junction had 3 bases not matched to a gene; V was cut back by 5 bases and J by 7 bases. Germline assignment: CDR1 SGHNT and CDR2 YENEEA. This CDR3 is built from 12 residues. The CDR3 is CASSGQGGTQYF. The CDR3 bases are TGTGCCAGCAGCGGACAGGGCGGGACCCAGTACTTC.

The table lists this clone with a few counts. The CDR3 DNA sequence: TGTGCCAGCAGCCGAGGTGGCGGCCGAGCCGCTGAAGCTTTCTTT. It specifies CASSRGGGRAAEAFF. The J gene is TRBJ1-1, the V gene TRBV7-8, with D hard to call. This CDR3 has 15 amino acids. Per germline, CDR1 SGHVS and CDR2 FQNEAQ. V lost 5 bases and J lost 6, with 19 bases in between.

V gene TRBV6-1 combines with J gene TRBJ1-2; a possible D gene is TRBD1 (5 bases). V was clipped by 6 bases and J by 0 bases, with 14 bases between them. This CDR3 has 15 amino acids. The germline V gene encodes CDR1 MNHNS and CDR2 SASEGT. The CDR3 DNA follows: TGTGCCAGCAGGGCCAGGGTGACTTCTAACTATGGCTACACCTTC. Residues: CASRARVTSNYGYTF.

The J gene is TRBJ2-7, the V gene TRBV7-8; the match to TRBD2 covers 11 bases. This CDR3 is 15 amino acids long. V lost 5 bases, J lost 3 bases, and 6 bases stayed unmatched. Germline V CDR1 and CDR2: SGHVS, FQNEAQ. DNA of the CDR3: TGTGCCAGCAGCGTCGGCCTAGCGGGGGGCTACGAGCAGTACTTC. Translating it yields CASSVGLAGGYEQYF. The entire variable domain, with the rest obtained from reference TRBV7-8 and TRBJ2-7, is as follows: GAGVSQSPRYKVAKRGQDVALRCDPISGHVSLFWYQQALGQGPEFLTYFQNEAQLDKSGLPSDRFFAERPEGSVSTLKIQRTQQEDSAVYLCASSVGLAGGYEQYFGPGTRLTVT.

This chain connects TRBV4-1 to TRBJ1-4, with TRBD1 matching over 8 bases. Germline values: CDR1 MGHRA, CDR2 YSYEKL. J lost 8 bases, V lost 4 bases, and 9 bases had no gene match. The CDR3 is made up of 15 amino acids. In nucleotides, the CDR3 is TGCGCCAGCAGCCTACACGGGACAGGTAGCGAAAAACTGTTTTTT. Translation: CASSLHGTGSEKLFF.

This chain links TRBV7-2 with TRBJ1-3; 8 nucleotides match TRBD1. Germline V lookup: CDR1 SGHTA, CDR2 FQGNSA. V shed 5 bases, J shed 5 bases, and the junction held 2 bases outside the gene matches. The CDR3 runs to 13 residues. The CDR3 is CASSGTGRNTIYF. The CDR3 DNA follows: TGTGCCAGCAGCGGGACAGGAAGAAACACCATATATTTT.

V is TRBV4-3 and J is TRBJ1-1; D is ambiguous. Deletions cut 7 bases from V and 1 base from J, with 19 bases between. CDR1 and CDR2 from the germline V gene are LGHNA and YSLEER. The CDR3 runs 16 residues. CDR3 sequence reads: CASKKEPASGNTEAFF. CDR3 coding DNA: TGCGCCAGCAAAAAAGAACCAGCGTCGGGGAACACTGAAGCTTTCTTT.

V and J are TRBV5-1 and TRBJ2-1; D unclear. This CDR3 comprises 15 residues. Deletions cut 2 bases from V and 2 bases from J, with 11 bases between. Germline values: CDR1 SGHRS, CDR2 YFSETQ. The DNA of the CDR3 is TGCGCCAGCAGCTTAAGTAGGGTCACCTACAATGAGCAGTTCTTC. It encodes CASSLSRVTYNEQFF.

This rearrangement joins TRBV2 to TRBJ2-5; 7 bases line up with TRBD1. This CDR3 is built from 15 residues. Germline V CDR1 and CDR2: SNHLY, FYNNEI. J was trimmed by 10 bases and V by 6 bases; bases with no gene match: 17. CDR3 sequence: CASRGSRDSGRGQYF. The CDR3 DNA reads as TGTGCCAGCAGGGGCTCCCGGGACAGCGGACGAGGCCAGTACTTC.

This clone was recorded a few times. The chain recombines TRBV28 with TRBJ1-6; no definite D call. The CDR3 sequence is 13 residues long. CDR1 and CDR2 from the germline V gene are MDHEN and SYDVKM. The ends were cut back, 9 bases at V and 5 bases at J, with 11 bases in the middle. For the CDR3, the DNA is TGTGCCAGTTTCACCGGAGATAATTCACCCCTCCACTTT. The encoded protein is CASFTGDNSPLHF.

The chain is built from TRBV28 and TRBJ1-5; D is perhaps TRBD1 (5 bases). From germline, CDR1 is MDHEN and CDR2 SYDVKM. V was cut by 10 bases and J by 0 bases, with 19 bases left in between. This CDR3 is 16 amino acids long. Written as DNA, the CDR3 is TGTGCCACGCTGGACGCAGGGAGGTATAGCAATCAGCCCCAGCATTTT. Encoded protein: CATLDAGRYSNQPQHF.

The chain uses TRBV5-1 and TRBJ1-1; 9 bases are shared with TRBD1. V dropped 5 bases and J dropped 4; count of bases not matched to a gene: 6. The CDR3 covers 14 residues. Germline CDR1 reads SGHRS; CDR2 reads YFSETQ. CDR3 nucleotide sequence: TGCGCCAGCAGTCGGGGGACAGGGAGCACTGAAGCTTTCTTT. Amino acids: CASSRGTGSTEAFF.

In regard to this clone: The same CDR3 is also encoded by other DNA sequences in this sample. The chain couples TRBV29-1 to TRBJ2-5; 13 bases map to TRBD2. In germline, CDR1 is SQVTM, CDR2 ANQGSEA. The CDR3 covers 17 residues. V shed 6 bases and J 8 bases; nucleotides not matched to a gene: 18. DNA of the CDR3: TGCAGCGTCGCCGGGACTAGCGGGGTCTATGCCCTAGAAACCCAGTACTTC. Translating gives CSVAGTSGVYALETQYF.

This chain connects TRBV6-1 to TRBJ2-7; no definite D call. The germline gives CDR1 MNHNS, CDR2 SASEGT. This CDR3 is built from 15 residues. Trimming shortened V by 6 bases and J by 0 bases, and 15 bases separated the two germline ends. The DNA for the CDR3 is TGTGCCAGCAGCTCCTACCCCTCATCCTCCTACGAGCAGTACTTC. This gives the protein CASSSYPSSSYEQYF.

This rearrangement joins TRBV6-1 to TRBJ1-5; D remains ambiguous. Trimming took off 4 bases at V and 6 bases at J, with 16 bases between the two ends. The germline CDR1 and CDR2 sequences are MNHNS and SASEGT. CDR3 length: 15 residues. In nucleotides, the CDR3 is TGTGCCAGCAGTGGTGGCTCAGGAACCCCTCAGCCCCAGCATTTT. Its protein product is CASSGGSGTPQPQHF.